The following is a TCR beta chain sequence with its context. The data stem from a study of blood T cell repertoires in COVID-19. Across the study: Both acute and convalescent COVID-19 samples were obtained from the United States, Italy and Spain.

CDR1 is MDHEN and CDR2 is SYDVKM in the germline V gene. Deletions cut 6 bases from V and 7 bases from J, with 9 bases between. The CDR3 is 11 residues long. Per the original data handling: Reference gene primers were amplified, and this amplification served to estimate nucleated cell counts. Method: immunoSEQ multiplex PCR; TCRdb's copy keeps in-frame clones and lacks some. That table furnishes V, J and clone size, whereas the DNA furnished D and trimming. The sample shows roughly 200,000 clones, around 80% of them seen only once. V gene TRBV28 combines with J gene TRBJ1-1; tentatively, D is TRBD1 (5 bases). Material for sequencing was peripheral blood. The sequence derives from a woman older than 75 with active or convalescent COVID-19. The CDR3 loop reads CASRGGFEAFF. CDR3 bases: TGTGCCAGCAGGGGGGGTTTTGAAGCTTTCTTT.